This TCR beta chain derives from a study of shared T cell receptors in the human thymus. This CDR3 has 17 residues. The V gene's germline CDR1 is MGHRA and CDR2 YSYEKL. Sequenced by immunoSEQ multiplex PCR; TCRdb stores in-frame clones only, minus some. Of 700,000 to 750,000 clones listed, roughly 85% are singletons. These data were also reused for a study on human thymus T cells. That work states: Thymus tissue for the work was resected from patients undergoing corrective heart surgery. Thymic and blood repertoires seemed to favor certain V and J genes. Thymic TCR repertoires of unrelated people reportedly overlapped highly.

The origin of this receptor is a girl under three years old with a congenital heart defect. The specimen sequenced was thymocytes. The rearrangement uses TRBV4-1 and TRBJ2-5; no firm D call. The J call is doubtful: the DNA matches TRBJ2-7 better. The CDR3 sequence is CASSQGATPEMPYEQYF. The CDR3 coding sequence is TGCGCCAGCAGCCAAGGGGCCACACCAGAAATGCCCTACGAGCAGTACTTC.